These 28 T cell receptor beta chains share one sample of origin, sequenced in a study of T cell responses to AZD1222 COVID-19 vaccine. Data came from immunoSEQ multiplex PCR; TCRdb stores just in-frame clones and leaves some out. Among under 200,000 clones listed, approximately 91% were seen once. The sample here was peripheral blood, taken on day 0 of AZD1222 vaccination. Every receptor here comes from an adult in good health.

Of note for this clone: One end of the junction fails to match germline, which may point to a read error. The chain carries TRBV7-7 and TRBJ2-7, with 10 bases that match TRBD1. The length of the CDR3 is 14 residues. The V gene's germline CDR1 is SSHAT and CDR2 FNYEAQ (reference sequence). CDR3 bases: TGTGCTAGCAGCTTAGGACAGGGGGGATACGAGCAGTACTTC. Translated, it gives CASSLGQGGYEQYF.

The gene calls are TRBV15 and TRBJ1-1; D remains ambiguous. Germline-derived CDR1 and CDR2 are LNHNV and YYDKDF (reference sequence). Between the trimmed V and J ends, which lost 3 bases and 3 bases, there was a span of 32 bases. The CDR3 length is 21 residues. The CDR3 loop reads CATSSTRSGGAFRSQDTEAFF. Here the CDR3 DNA reads TGTGCCACCAGCAGTACTCGGTCGGGAGGAGCATTTCGATCTCAAGACACTGAAGCTTTCTTT.

This chain links TRBV27 with TRBJ1-1; 9 bases are shared with TRBD1. Germline V gives CDR1 MNHEY, CDR2 SMNVEV (reference sequence). The CDR3 extends over 15 amino acids. The V segment lost 5 bases and the J segment 1 base; nucleotides outside the gene matches: 5. The DNA for the CDR3 is TGTGCCAGCAGTCCGGACAGGGGCCCGAACACTGAAGCTTTCTTT. Amino acid sequence: CASSPDRGPNTEAFF.

The chain recombines TRBV6-5 with TRBJ2-7; TRBD2 matches at 7 bases. V shed 2 bases, J shed 4 bases, and the junction held 8 bases outside the gene matches. This CDR3 is 15 amino acids long. Germline V gene data show CDR1 as MNHEY and CDR2 as SVGAGI. The CDR3: CASSYGASGRYEQYF. The DNA for the CDR3 is TGTGCCAGCAGTTACGGGGCTAGCGGTAGGTACGAGCAGTACTTC.

The V call is TRBV9, the J call TRBJ2-1; TRBD2 matches 7 bases. There are 16 residues in the CDR3. V was clipped by 0 bases and J by 2 bases; unmatched bases: 5. The V gene's germline CDR1 is SGDLS and CDR2 YYNGEE. The CDR3 protein is CASSVVGGGAYNEQFF. CDR3 in DNA: TGTGCCAGCAGCGTAGTCGGCGGGGGAGCCTACAATGAGCAGTTCTTC.

The V and J genes are TRBV18 and TRBJ2-6, with D possibly matching TRBD2 (5 bases). Germline loops: CDR1 KGHSH, CDR2 LQKENI. The CDR3 sequence is 16 residues long. V lost 3 bases, J lost 2 bases, and 11 bases lay in between. CDR3 nucleotides: TGTGCCAGCTCACCCATGGGAGTACCTGGGGCCAACGTCCTGACTTTC. Translating it yields CASSPMGVPGANVLTF. The whole variable domain, filled in from reference TRBV18 and TRBJ2-6, reads NAGVMQNPRHLVRRRGQEARLRCSPMKGHSHVYWYRQLPEEGLKFMVYLQKENIIDESGMPKERFSAEFPKEGPSILRIQQVVRGDSAAYFCASSPMGVPGANVLTFGAGSRLTVL.

The chain has TRBV2 and TRBJ1-2, with 7 bases aligning to TRBD1. V lost 6 bases and J lost 3; bases outside the gene matches: 7. The CDR3 consists of 14 residues. CDR1 and CDR2 (germline): SNHLY, FYNNEI. CDR3 protein: CASSGDSAYYGYTF. For the CDR3, the DNA is TGTGCCAGCAGCGGGGACAGTGCTTACTATGGCTACACCTTC.

The chain recombines TRBV4-2 with TRBJ1-2, with unresolved D. The CDR3 sequence is 15 residues long. Germline assignment: CDR1 LGHNA and CDR2 YNFKEQ. Trimming took 0 bases from V and 0 from J, leaving 8 bases between them. In nucleotides, the CDR3 is TGTGCCAGCAGCCAAGATTACAGCCCTAACTATGGCTACACCTTC. It translates to CASSQDYSPNYGYTF.

This clone has a handful of counts. The J gene is TRBJ2-7, the V gene TRBV5-1; D unclear. V gave up 0 bases and J gave up 3 bases, with 16 bases separating them. CDR1 is SGHRS, CDR2 YFSETQ, per germline. The CDR3 length is 16 residues. The CDR3 reads CASSLDSPSSYYEQYF. As DNA, the CDR3 is TGCGCCAGCAGCTTGGACTCACCGAGTTCTTACTACGAGCAGTACTTC.

The chain couples TRBV3-1 (or the pseudogene TRBV3-2) to TRBJ2-4; D may be TRBD1 (6 bases). CDR1 LGHDT and CDR2 YNNKEL come from the germline V gene (reference sequence). Trimming removed 5 bases at V and 2 bases at J, with 10 bases between. The CDR3 has 14 residues. The CDR3 sequence: CASSSRGTKNIQYF. CDR3 bases: TGTGCCAGCAGCTCCAGGGGTACCAAAAACATTCAGTACTTC.

V gene TRBV5-1 combines with J gene TRBJ1-4, with 7 bases that match TRBD1. CDR1 and CDR2 (germline): SGHRS, YFSETQ. V lost 0 bases, J lost 3 bases, and 2 bases stayed unmatched. CDR3 length: 15 residues. CDR3 region: CASSLAGQPNEKLFF. The CDR3 DNA reads TGCGCCAGCAGCTTGGCGGGACAGCCTAATGAAAAACTGTTTTTT.

This clone was observed a few times. The chain recombines TRBV6-5 with TRBJ1-1; D call uncertain. From germline, CDR1 is MNHEY and CDR2 SVGAGI. The V gene lost 5 bases and the J gene lost 1 base, with 11 bases spanning the gap. The length of the CDR3 is 14 residues. The CDR3, as DNA: TGTGCCAGCAGTCCAACCCCAGGGAACACTGAAGCTTTCTTT. It is translated as CASSPTPGNTEAFF.

The gene calls are TRBV28 and TRBJ2-4, with no clear D. CDR1 and CDR2 from the germline V gene are MDHEN and SYDVKM. V lost 6 bases, J lost 4 bases, and 4 bases lay in between. The CDR3 is 11 amino acids. The CDR3 sequence: CASSEKNIQYF. The CDR3, as DNA: TGTGCCAGCAGCGAGAAAAACATTCAGTACTTC.

V usage is TRBV4-3 and J usage is TRBJ1-2, with D possibly TRBD1 on 5 matching bases. Germline V CDR1 and CDR2: LGHNA, YSLEER. V lost 0 bases to trimming and J lost 2 bases, with 7 bases between them. This CDR3 contains 14 residues. The CDR3 protein is CASSQDSGNYGYTF. The CDR3 DNA reads TGCGCCAGCAGCCAAGATTCAGGGAACTATGGCTACACCTTC.

In DNA form, the CDR3 reads TGCAGCGTTGCACAATCGCTTTCGGCTGAAGCTTTCTTT. Translated, it gives CSVAQSLSAEAFF. V is TRBV29-1 and J is TRBJ1-1; no definite D call. From germline, CDR1 is SQVTM and CDR2 ANQGSEA. The V and J ends lost 4 bases and 6 bases respectively, with 15 bases between them. The length of the CDR3 is 13 residues.

This chain uses TRBV7-2 with TRBJ2-3; D may be TRBD2 (6 bases). CDR3 length: 14 amino acids. The ends were cut back, 5 bases at V and 4 bases at J, with 13 bases in the middle. Germline assignment: CDR1 SGHTA and CDR2 FQGNSA. The CDR3 region is CASSVGGPPDTQYF. The CDR3 DNA follows: TGTGCCAGCAGCGTCGGAGGGCCGCCAGATACGCAGTATTTT.

V gene TRBV3-1 (or the pseudogene TRBV3-2) combines with J gene TRBJ1-1; D not resolved. This CDR3 is built from 13 residues. The V gene's germline CDR1 is LGHDT and CDR2 YNNKEL (reference sequence). V was shortened by 4 bases and J by 5 bases, with 11 bases between the two germline ends. CDR3 sequence: CASSLEGFTEAFF. The CDR3 DNA reads TGTGCCAGCAGCCTCGAGGGTTTTACTGAAGCTTTCTTT.

The chain uses TRBV27 and TRBJ1-2, with 9 bases lining up with TRBD1. The CDR3 length is 18 residues. Germline V gene lookup returns CDR1 MNHEY and CDR2 SMNVEV (reference sequence). V gave up 7 bases and J gave up 1 base; unmatched junction bases: 16. CDR3 sequence: CASMSRGDRVHFNYGYTF. The CDR3 region has the DNA TGTGCCAGCATGTCCCGGGGGGACAGGGTGCATTTTAACTATGGCTACACCTTC.

The chain uses TRBV29-1 and TRBJ1-5; possibly TRBD1 for D (5 bases). Germline V gene sequence: CDR1 SQVTM, CDR2 ANQGSEA. V gave up 4 bases and J gave up 11 bases, with 24 bases separating them. This CDR3 is 15 amino acids long. The CDR3 here is CSVVGGFKEGSAQHF. The CDR3 nucleotides read TGCAGCGTTGTCGGGGGGTTCAAAGAGGGAAGCGCCCAGCATTTT.

This chain joins TRBV19 and TRBJ1-4, with D unresolved. Germline CDR1 is LNHDA and CDR2 is SQIVND (reference sequence). CDR3 size: 13 residues. The V end lost 3 bases, the J end lost 8 bases, and 10 bases lay between the germline ends. CDR3 nucleotides: TGTGCCAGTAGTATTATTGGAGCCGAAAAACTGTTTTTT. This codes for CASSIIGAEKLFF.

V gene TRBV6-1 combines with J gene TRBJ2-7, with 10 bases aligning to TRBD2. After removal of 0 bases from V and 0 bases from J, the junction contained 2 bases not matched to a gene. The germline V gene has CDR1 MNHNS and CDR2 SASEGT. The CDR3 covers 16 residues. The CDR3 loop is CASSEAGLAFSYEQYF. Written as DNA, the CDR3 is TGTGCCAGCAGTGAAGCGGGACTAGCGTTCTCCTACGAGCAGTACTTC.

The chain combines TRBV20-1 with TRBJ1-2; tentative D call: TRBD1 (5 bases). Trimming removed 3 bases from V and 8 bases from J, with 16 bases in between. Germline loops: CDR1 DFQATT, CDR2 SNEGSKA (reference sequence). This CDR3 has 13 amino acids. Here the CDR3 DNA reads TGCAGTGCTAGTGCGGCAGGGTCACTAGGCTACACCTTC. It encodes CSASAAGSLGYTF.

The chain links TRBV23-1 to TRBJ1-3; TRBD1 matches at 8 bases. TRBV23-1 is known as an ORF, though its function is uncertain. The CDR3 is 14 residues long. V lost 0 bases, J lost 14 bases, and 9 bases stayed unmatched. The CDR3 here is CASSQSNRGTILYF. CDR3 sequence (DNA): TGCGCCAGCAGTCAATCGAACAGGGGGACAATTCTATATTTT.

In DNA, the CDR3 is TGTGCCAGCAGCTTAATCGGGGCTAGCGGGAGAAATGAGCAGTTCTTC. Amino acids: CASSLIGASGRNEQFF. The chain recombines TRBV7-3 with TRBJ2-1; 10 bases line up with TRBD2. Germline V gene lookup returns CDR1 SGHTA and CDR2 FQGTGA. V dropped 1 base and J dropped 7; count of bases not matched to a gene: 7. This CDR3 contains 16 residues. The full variable domain, in which reference TRBV7-3 and TRBJ2-1 provide the parts outside the CDR3, is GAGVSQTPSNKVTEKGKYVELRCDPISGHTALYWYRQSLGQGPEFLIYFQGTGAADDSGLPNDRFFAVRPEGSVSTLKIQRTERGDSAVYLCASSLIGASGRNEQFFGPGTRLTVL.

For the CDR3, the DNA is TGTGCCAGCAGTTTAGATGGGGTGACAGGGTGGACTCTTCATATCAGCAATCAGCCCCAGCATTTT. This sequence encodes CASSLDGVTGWTLHISNQPQHF. The chain uses TRBV27 and TRBJ1-5, with 7 bases that match TRBD1. V lost 2 bases, J lost 1 base, and 23 bases stayed unmatched. Germline V gene lookup returns CDR1 MNHEY and CDR2 SMNVEV (reference sequence). This CDR3 contains 22 residues.

This chain uses TRBV5-1 with TRBJ1-2; 8 bases fit TRBD1. The germline V gene has CDR1 SGHRS and CDR2 YFSETQ. V gave up 4 bases and J gave up 4 bases; unmatched junction bases: 9. The CDR3 loop spans 15 amino acids. This CDR3 is CASSTGTGEAYGYTF. The CDR3 DNA is TGCGCCAGCAGCACAGGGACAGGAGAAGCCTATGGCTACACCTTC.

Worth noting for this clone: The DNA is left out, because the CDR3 cannot be placed on it with certainty; the CDR3 is given as TCRdb lists it. The chain uses TRBV27 and TRBJ2-3. The CDR3 is 15 amino acids long, termini counted. Germline lookup yields CDR1 MNHEY and CDR2 SMNVEV (reference sequence). The CDR3 loop is CASSSSTMGADTQYF.

The J gene is TRBJ2-4, the V gene TRBV29-1, with a tentative D call TRBD2 (6 bases). In germline, CDR1 is SQVTM, CDR2 ANQGSEA. V lost 6 bases and J lost 6, with 12 bases in between. The CDR3 consists of 12 residues. The CDR3 nucleotides read TGCAGCGTCTTGACCGGGGGAAACATTCAGTACTTC. It translates to CSVLTGGNIQYF.